A selection of T cell receptor beta chains follows, all from one sample in a study of OX40 agonist ivuxolimab in advanced cancers. Sequenced by immunoSEQ multiplex PCR; TCRdb stores in-frame clones only, minus some. Of 35,000 or so clones listed, approximately 80% are singletons. This sample comprised CD4+ or CD8+ T cells sorted from blood, obtained in a trial of the OX40 agonist ivuxolimab. Source of these receptors: an adult with an advanced solid tumor such as melanoma, head and neck, liver or kidney cancer. The CDR3 runs from the conserved cysteine through the conserved F or W. The D gene is left open where the match is weak. The size of a clone is reported for some rows only, either as once, few or many, or as a class for expanded clones.

V	length	size	J	D	CDR3	DNA
TRBV27	11	.	TRBJ1-5	.	CASGLNQPQHF	TGTGCCAGCGGGTTGAATCAGCCCCAGCATTTT
TRBV15	14	.	TRBJ2-7	.	CATSAGQFSYEQYF	TGTGCCACCAGCGCAGGACAGTTTTCCTACGAGCAGTACTTC
TRBV27	15	.	TRBJ2-3	TRBD2	CASRLAGGPADTQYF	TGTGCCAGCAGGTTAGCGGGGGGGCCCGCAGATACGCAGTATTTT
TRBV4-3	14	.	TRBJ2-3	.	CASSQEEGTDTQYF	TGCGCCAGCAGCCAAGAGGAGGGGACAGATACGCAGTATTTT
TRBV5-1	15	.	TRBJ2-2	.	CASSLVGFKTGELFF	TGCGCCAGCAGCTTGGTGGGGTTCAAAACCGGGGAGCTGTTTTTT
TRBV5-6	13	.	TRBJ2-7	.	CASSWDNSYEQYF	TGTGCCAGCAGCTGGGACAACTCCTACGAGCAGTACTTC
TRBV29-1	11	.	TRBJ2-7	.	CSVLTSYEQYF	TGCAGCGTTCTCACGTCTTACGAGCAGTACTTC
TRBV29-1	13	.	TRBJ2-2	.	CSVDVSNTGELFF	TGCAGCGTTGATGTCAGTAACACCGGGGAGCTGTTTTTT
TRBV10-2	15	.	TRBJ2-7	TRBD2	CASRGTSGTSYEQYF	TGCGCCAGCAGAGGGACTAGCGGGACCTCCTACGAGCAGTACTTC
TRBV28	12	medium-sized	TRBJ2-7	.	CASSFLRDEQYF	TGTGCCAGCAGTTTCCTGAGAGACGAGCAGTACTTC
TRBV19	14	few	TRBJ2-7	.	CASSPRTVSYEQYF	TGTGCCAGTAGTCCCCGGACAGTTTCCTACGAGCAGTACTTC
TRBV4-3	14	.	TRBJ2-7	.	CASSQDPGLYEQYF	TGCGCCAGCAGCCAAGATCCCGGTCTCTACGAGCAGTACTTC
TRBV7-9	14	.	TRBJ1-2	TRBD1	CASSPDRGAYGYTF	TGTGCCAGCAGCCCGGACAGGGGGGCCTATGGCTACACCTTC
TRBV5-1	14	.	TRBJ2-7	.	CASSQAGINYEQYF	TGCGCCAGCAGCCAAGCCGGGATCAACTACGAGCAGTACTTC
TRBV19	15	.	TRBJ1-1	.	CASSITGTLNTEAFF	TGTGCCAGTAGTATCACCGGGACACTGAACACTGAAGCTTTCTTT
TRBV29-1	15	.	TRBJ2-7	.	CSVEDPKGRDYEQYF	TGCAGCGTTGAAGATCCAAAGGGCAGGGATTACGAGCAGTACTTC
TRBV7-9	11	.	TRBJ1-1	.	CASSSGKGAFF	TGTGCCAGCAGCTCAGGGAAGGGAGCTTTCTTT
TRBV6-5	15	once	TRBJ1-2	.	CASRKGLGPNYGYTF	TGTGCCAGCAGGAAGGGCCTAGGCCCTAACTATGGCTACACCTTC
TRBV5-5	15	.	TRBJ2-2	.	CASSLAGLRSGELFF	TGTGCCAGCAGCTTGGCCGGGCTGCGATCCGGGGAGCTGTTTTTT
TRBV19	15	.	TRBJ2-7	TRBD2	CASSYSGETSYEQYF	TGTGCCAGTAGTTATAGCGGGGAAACCTCCTACGAGCAGTACTTC
TRBV15	15	.	TRBJ1-5	.	CATSRDKGYNQPQHF	TGTGCCACCAGCAGAGATAAGGGTTACAATCAGCCCCAGCATTTT
TRBV11-1	12	.	TRBJ2-7	TRBD2	CASSRGGYEQYF	TGTGCCAGCAGCCGGGGGGGATACGAGCAGTACTTC
TRBV2	13	.	TRBJ1-1	.	CASSVGGGTEAFF	TGTGCCAGCAGTGTTGGGGGAGGGACTGAAGCTTTCTTT
TRBV18	15	.	TRBJ2-7	TRBD2	CASSPSSGGSYEQYF	TGTGCCAGCTCACCATCTAGCGGGGGGTCCTACGAGCAGTACTTC
TRBV28	13	.	TRBJ1-5	.	CASSLRGLQPQHF	TGTGCCAGCAGTTTGAGGGGACTACAGCCCCAGCATTTT
TRBV19	15	.	TRBJ2-6	.	CASSLTGSGANVLTF	TGTGCCAGTAGTTTAACCGGGTCTGGGGCCAACGTCCTGACTTTC
TRBV7-8	16	.	TRBJ1-2	.	CASSPITQGSAYGYTF	TGTGCCAGCAGCCCAATCACTCAGGGGAGCGCCTATGGCTACACCTTC